The 30 T cell receptor beta chains given below trace back to one sample, sequenced in a study of shared clonotypes between healthy human individuals. Profiled with immunoSEQ multiplex PCR; TCRdb holds only in-frame clones, not every one. The sample yields 400,000 to 600,000 clones, more than 75% seen once. The sample was PBMCs. Receptors were obtained from a middle-aged woman in good health. Some clones in this sample may be carry-over from other donors' samples.

V gene TRBV5-1 combines with J gene TRBJ1-1, with 9 bases that match TRBD1. In germline, CDR1 is SGHRS, CDR2 YFSETQ. V trimming: 5 bases; J trimming: 1 base; junction bases outside the gene matches: 12. The CDR3 extends over 17 amino acids. The CDR3 reads CASSPTAQGARNTEAFF. DNA of the CDR3: TGCGCCAGCAGTCCGACAGCACAGGGGGCGAGGAACACTGAAGCTTTCTTT. Complete variable domain (other parts from reference TRBV5-1 and TRBJ1-1): KAGVTQTPRYLIKTRGQQVTLSCSPISGHRSVSWYQQTPGQGLQFLFEYFSETQRNKGNFPGRFSGRQFSNSRSEMNVSTLELGDSALYLCASSPTAQGARNTEAFFGQGTRLTVV.

This chain links TRBV7-2 with TRBJ1-3; 8 bases are a match to TRBD1. The length of the CDR3 is 16 residues. CDR1 and CDR2 from the germline V gene are SGHTA and FQGNSA. V dropped 1 base and J dropped 4; count of bases not matched to a gene: 6. The CDR3 loop reads CASSLEVTGDGNTIYF. For the CDR3, the DNA is TGTGCCAGCAGCTTAGAGGTGACAGGGGACGGAAACACCATATATTTT.

The chain has TRBV27 and TRBJ1-5; no clear D gene. The germline V gene encodes CDR1 MNHEY and CDR2 SMNVEV (reference sequence). Deletions cut 2 bases from V and 7 bases from J, with 12 bases between. This CDR3 spans 14 amino acids. CDR3 coding DNA: TGTGCCAGCAGTTTAGGGCTGGGGAGACAGCCCCAGCATTTT. Translating it yields CASSLGLGRQPQHF.

J is TRBJ1-1 and V is TRBV4-3; D unclear. The germline CDR1 and CDR2 sequences are LGHNA and YSLEER. The CDR3 is 12 amino acids. V lost 5 bases, J lost 1 base, and 5 bases lay in between. The CDR3 loop reads CASSLENTEAFF. The CDR3 DNA reads as TGCGCCAGCAGCTTAGAGAACACTGAAGCTTTCTTT.

This clone was detected many times. The V call is TRBV4-2, the J call TRBJ2-6; D uncertain. The CDR3 covers 15 residues. V shed 0 bases and J shed 8 bases, with 11 bases lying between them. Per germline, CDR1 LGHNA and CDR2 YNFKEQ. This chain's CDR3 is CASSQDRLQSNVLTF. The CDR3 DNA is TGTGCCAGCAGCCAAGACCGACTCCAATCCAACGTCCTGACTTTC.

The rearrangement joins TRBV28 to TRBJ2-1; 12 bases agree with TRBD2. The V gene end was trimmed by 3 bases and the J gene end by 9 bases; junction bases not matched to a gene: 9. The CDR3 sequence is 16 residues long. Germline V lookup: CDR1 MDHEN, CDR2 SYDVKM. CDR3 coding DNA: TGTGCCAGCAGTTTGGGACGACTAGCGGGAGAGGGTGAGCAGTTCTTC. Translating gives CASSLGRLAGEGEQFF.

Comments on this clone: Other DNA sequences in this specimen translate into the identical CDR3. The rearrangement links TRBV5-1 to TRBJ2-7, with 10 bases fitting TRBD1. The length of the CDR3 is 15 residues. Losses at the gene ends were 0 bases for V and 1 base for J; bases not matched to a gene: 1. Germline values: CDR1 SGHRS, CDR2 YFSETQ. CDR3 protein: CASSLGDRGSYEQYF. The CDR3 region has the DNA TGCGCCAGCAGCTTGGGGGACAGGGGATCCTACGAGCAGTACTTC. Full variable domain (remainder filled in from reference TRBV5-1 and TRBJ2-7): KAGVTQTPRYLIKTRGQQVTLSCSPISGHRSVSWYQQTPGQGLQFLFEYFSETQRNKGNFPGRFSGRQFSNSRSEMNVSTLELGDSALYLCASSLGDRGSYEQYFGPGTRLTVT.

CDR3: CASSQPVSYNEQFF. DNA for the CDR3: TGTGCCAGCAGCCAACCAGTATCCTACAATGAGCAGTTCTTC. This rearrangement joins TRBV14 to TRBJ2-1; D remains ambiguous. From germline, CDR1 is SGHDN and CDR2 FVKESK. Trimming removed 2 bases at V and 1 base at J, with 6 bases between. The CDR3 has 14 residues.

This sequence joins TRBV7-2 and TRBJ2-5; tentatively, D is TRBD1 (5 bases). The CDR3 loop spans 15 amino acids. Germline CDR1 is SGHTA and CDR2 is FQGNSA. V lost 1 base, J lost 4 bases, and 13 bases lay in between. CDR3 amino acids: CASSLDSRQGETQYF. The DNA for the CDR3 is TGTGCCAGCAGCTTAGATAGTCGCCAGGGAGAGACCCAGTACTTC. Complete variable domain (other parts from reference TRBV7-2 and TRBJ2-5): GAGVSQSPSNKVTEKGKDVELRCDPISGHTALYWYRQSLGQGLEFLIYFQGNSAPDKSGLPSDRFSAERTGGSVSTLTIQRTQQEDSAVYLCASSLDSRQGETQYFGPGTRLLVL.

In the case of this clone: The germline gene is not matched at one end of the junction; a read error may be the cause. The chain uses TRBV7-7 and TRBJ2-5; tentative D call: TRBD2 (5 bases). The CDR3 contains 14 residues. Germline loops: CDR1 SSHAT, CDR2 FNYEAQ (reference sequence). The CDR3 bases are TGTGCTAGCAGCTTAGGAGGAGGCCAAGAGACCCAGTACTTC. Its translation: CASSLGGGQETQYF.

In its sample, this clone was seen once. V usage is TRBV15 and J usage is TRBJ1-1; D may be TRBD1 (6 bases). The CDR3 runs to 14 residues. Trimming pared 7 bases from V and 1 base from J, leaving 13 bases between. Germline CDR1 is LNHNV and CDR2 is YYDKDF (reference sequence). CDR3 sequence (DNA): TGTGCCACCACCCTTGGGGGGGCGAACACTGAAGCTTTCTTT. It encodes CATTLGGANTEAFF.

The chain has TRBV7-9 and TRBJ1-2; D ambiguous. V was trimmed by 5 bases and J by 5 bases, leaving 18 bases between them. Germline CDR1 SEHNR, CDR2 FQNEAQ (reference sequence). The CDR3 spans 15 residues. The CDR3 is CASSPREANPYGYTF. In DNA, the CDR3 is TGTGCCAGCAGCCCAAGGGAGGCCAACCCTTATGGCTACACCTTC.

The rearrangement joins TRBV5-1 to TRBJ2-1; TRBD1 aligns across 10 bases. The V and J ends lost 3 bases and 5 bases, in that order; junction bases with no gene match: 5. The CDR3 has 15 residues. From germline, CDR1 is SGHRS and CDR2 YFSETQ. CDR3 sequence reads: CASSWAGTGDNEQFF. For the CDR3, the DNA is TGCGCCAGCAGCTGGGCCGGGACAGGGGACAATGAGCAGTTCTTC.

The V and J genes are TRBV20-1 and TRBJ1-1; the D gene is possibly TRBD1 (5 bases). Germline-derived CDR1 and CDR2 are DFQATT and SNEGSKA (reference sequence). The length of the CDR3 is 11 residues. V lost 6 bases to trimming and J lost 7 bases, with 12 bases between them. Here the CDR3 reads CSALLQVEAFF. For the CDR3, the DNA is TGCAGTGCCCTTTTACAGGTTGAAGCTTTCTTT.

The chain couples TRBV5-1 to TRBJ2-5; 8 positions agree with TRBD2. Germline CDR1 and CDR2: SGHRS and YFSETQ. The ends lost 3 bases at V and 5 bases at J; junction bases unmatched: 9. This CDR3 comprises 15 residues. The CDR3: CASSSGRAVGETQYF. CDR3 in DNA: TGCGCCAGCAGCTCCGGGAGGGCCGTCGGGGAGACCCAGTACTTC. The variable domain in full, with the rest retrieved from reference TRBV5-1 and TRBJ2-5, is KAGVTQTPRYLIKTRGQQVTLSCSPISGHRSVSWYQQTPGQGLQFLFEYFSETQRNKGNFPGRFSGRQFSNSRSEMNVSTLELGDSALYLCASSSGRAVGETQYFGPGTRLLVL.

This clone was detected once. The gene calls are TRBV18 and TRBJ2-6; 7 bases line up with TRBD1. The ends lost 2 bases at V and 2 bases at J; junction bases unmatched: 18. CDR1 is KGHSH, CDR2 LQKENI, per germline. The CDR3 runs to 21 residues. The CDR3 DNA reads as TGTGCCAGCTCACCAACCCCGGCAGGGGGTTATCGGGTTCCTGGGGCCAACGTCCTGACTTTC. Residues: CASSPTPAGGYRVPGANVLTF.

The V gene is TRBV15, the J gene TRBJ2-5; D is ambiguous. The V and J ends lost 0 bases and 5 bases respectively, with 10 bases between them. From germline, CDR1 is LNHNV and CDR2 YYDKDF (reference sequence). The CDR3 is 14 residues long. CDR3 nucleotide sequence: TGTGCCACCAGCAGAGAGAGGAGCTCTGAGACCCAGTACTTC. This sequence encodes CATSRERSSETQYF.

The chain links TRBV28 to TRBJ1-1; no definite D call. CDR1 and CDR2 from the germline V gene are MDHEN and SYDVKM. CDR3 length equals 14 residues. V dropped 1 base and J dropped 3 bases, with 9 bases sitting between them. The CDR3 reads CASSLFGRYTEAFF. CDR3 nucleotide sequence: TGTGCCAGCAGTTTATTCGGCAGGTACACTGAAGCTTTCTTT.

Notes on this clone: An end of the junction does not agree with germline; a read error may underlie this. The V and J genes are TRBV5-1 and TRBJ2-2; TRBD2 might be the D (6 bases). Germline CDR1 reads SGHRS; CDR2 reads YFSETQ. The CDR3 has 13 residues. The CDR3 DNA follows: TGCGCCAGCGGGTCACAAGATACCGGGGGGCTGTTTTTT. It encodes CASGSQDTGGLFF.

This clone was seen once. The chain couples TRBV5-5 to TRBJ1-5, with D tentatively TRBD1 (5 bases). CDR1 is SGHKS and CDR2 is YYEKEE in the germline V gene (reference sequence). Trimming removed 1 base from V and 7 bases from J, with 12 bases in between. The CDR3 runs to 14 residues. The CDR3 nucleotides read TGTGCCAGCAGCTTGTTGACAGAAGACCAGCCCCAGCATTTT. Translated: CASSLLTEDQPQHF.

The chain carries TRBV10-1 and TRBJ1-1; 9 positions match TRBD1. The junction had 15 bases not matched to a gene; V was cut back by 6 bases and J by 4 bases. The CDR3 is made up of 17 amino acids. CDR1 and CDR2 from the germline V gene are WNHNN and SYGVQD (reference sequence). The CDR3 DNA reads TGCGCCAGCAGCCAAAACACAGGGGGCGAGGGGAGCACTGAAGCTTTCTTT. It is translated as CASSQNTGGEGSTEAFF.

The gene calls are TRBV9 and TRBJ2-3, with 7 nucleotides matching TRBD1. CDR1 SGDLS and CDR2 YYNGEE come from the germline V gene. The CDR3 has 16 amino acids. Unmatched junction bases numbered 7, after V lost 3 bases and J lost 0 bases. The CDR3 is CASSAGTALSTDTQYF. CDR3 bases: TGTGCCAGCAGCGCTGGGACAGCTTTGAGCACAGATACGCAGTATTTT.

The chain uses TRBV7-6 and TRBJ2-5; 10 nucleotides line up with TRBD2. Germline-derived CDR1 and CDR2 are SGHVS and FNYEAQ. With 1 base clipped from V and 4 bases from J, the junction kept 3 bases outside the gene matches. CDR3 size: 15 residues. The CDR3 sequence: CASSLVAGGVETQYF. The DNA of the CDR3 is TGTGCCAGCAGCTTAGTAGCGGGAGGAGTAGAGACCCAGTACTTC.

Only one count was recorded for this clone. The chain couples TRBV7-2 to TRBJ2-7, with TRBD1 matching 10 bases. Per germline, CDR1 SGHTA and CDR2 FQGNSA. The V segment lost 5 bases and the J segment 6 bases; nucleotides outside the gene matches: 7. The CDR3 consists of 14 residues. The CDR3 nucleotides read TGTGCCAGCAGCCAGGACAGGGGGGTTGGCGAGCAGTACTTC. Translation gives CASSQDRGVGEQYF. Variable domain in full (rest from reference TRBV7-2 and TRBJ2-7): GAGVSQSPSNKVTEKGKDVELRCDPISGHTALYWYRQSLGQGLEFLIYFQGNSAPDKSGLPSDRFSAERTGGSVSTLTIQRTQQEDSAVYLCASSQDRGVGEQYFGPGTRLTVT.

The chain carries TRBV5-1 and TRBJ2-7; D is uncertain. V shed 2 bases and J shed 6 bases, with 12 bases lying between them. CDR1 is SGHRS and CDR2 is YFSETQ in the germline V gene. CDR3 length equals 13 residues. The CDR3 sequence is CASSFGRASEQYF. Here the CDR3 DNA reads TGCGCCAGCAGCTTCGGAAGGGCCTCCGAGCAGTACTTC.

V and J are TRBV30 and TRBJ1-2; 7 nucleotides line up with TRBD1. Unmatched junction bases numbered 7, after V lost 5 bases and J lost 7 bases. Germline V gene sequence: CDR1 GTSNPN, CDR2 SVGIG (reference sequence). The CDR3 covers 12 residues. The CDR3 is CAWATGPLGYTF. The CDR3 region has the DNA TGTGCCTGGGCGACAGGGCCGCTTGGCTACACCTTC.

The gene calls are TRBV18 and TRBJ1-2; D gene unclear. CDR3 length: 14 residues. From germline, CDR1 is KGHSH and CDR2 LQKENI. V shed 0 bases and J shed 3 bases, with 8 bases lying between them. The DNA for the CDR3 is TGTGCCAGCTCACCACCGGAAGGGCACTATGGCTACACCTTC. Translation: CASSPPEGHYGYTF. Looking up the rest from reference TRBV18 and TRBJ1-2 gives the full variable domain: NAGVMQNPRHLVRRRGQEARLRCSPMKGHSHVYWYRQLPEEGLKFMVYLQKENIIDESGMPKERFSAEFPKEGPSILRIQQVVRGDSAAYFCASSPPEGHYGYTFGSGTRLTVV.

The rearrangement joins TRBV19 to TRBJ2-2, with 8 nucleotides matching TRBD2. The CDR3 extends over 17 amino acids. Germline loops: CDR1 LNHDA, CDR2 SQIVND (reference sequence). V lost 3 bases, J lost 6 bases, and 12 bases stayed unmatched. In DNA, the CDR3 is TGTGCCAGTAGTATCCCCCCCCTAGCGGGTTATCCCGGGGAGCTGTTTTTT. The encoded protein is CASSIPPLAGYPGELFF.

In DNA form, the CDR3 reads TGTGCCAGCAGCCTTCCGGCGAGCGGGAGAGCGGCAGATACGCAGTATTTT. Translated: CASSLPASGRAADTQYF. This chain links TRBV7-2 with TRBJ2-3; 8 bases match TRBD2. The V gene end was trimmed by 5 bases and the J gene end by 4 bases; junction bases not matched to a gene: 14. In germline, CDR1 is SGHTA, CDR2 FQGNSA. The CDR3 has 17 amino acids.

V usage is TRBV10-3 and J usage is TRBJ2-7; a possible D gene is TRBD2 (5 bases). This CDR3 is built from 12 residues. With 3 bases removed from V and 9 bases from J, the gap between germline ends came to 12 bases. Germline V lookup: CDR1 ENHRY, CDR2 SYGVKD. Here the CDR3 reads CAISDLATAQYF. The CDR3 DNA sequence: TGTGCCATCAGTGACCTAGCAACCGCGCAGTACTTC.